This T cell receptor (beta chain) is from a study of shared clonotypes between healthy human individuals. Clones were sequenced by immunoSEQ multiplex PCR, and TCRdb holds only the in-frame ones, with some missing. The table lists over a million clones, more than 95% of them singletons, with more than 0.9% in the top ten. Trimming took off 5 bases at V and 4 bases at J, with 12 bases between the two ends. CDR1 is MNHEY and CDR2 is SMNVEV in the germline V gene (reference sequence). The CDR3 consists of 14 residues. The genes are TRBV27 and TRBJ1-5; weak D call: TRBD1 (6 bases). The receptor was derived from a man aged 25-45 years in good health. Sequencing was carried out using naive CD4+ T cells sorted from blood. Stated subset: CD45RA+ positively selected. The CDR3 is CASSPTGRNQPQHF. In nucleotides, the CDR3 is TGTGCCAGCAGTCCAACAGGGAGGAATCAGCCCCAGCATTTT.